This T cell receptor (beta chain) was sequenced for a study of Ad26.COV2.S vaccination and SARS-CoV-2 variants. Findings and caveats of the study: Total responses of T cells may have been underestimated by the analyses of TCR breadth and depth.

The CDR3 runs 15 residues. V dropped 5 bases and J dropped 1 base, with 15 bases sitting between them. From germline, CDR1 is GTSNPN and CDR2 SVGIG (reference sequence). Treatment: over 15 received Ad26.COV2.S at low or high dose, single or two shots; five or six received placebo; per-sample allocation not given. Material that was analyzed had been drawn on day 63 after the first vaccine or placebo injection. With regard to this clone: Its specificity is not known.

Clones were read by immunoSEQ multiplex PCR, and TCRdb kept only the in-frame ones, dropping some. The sample lists roughly 510,000 clones, 87% seen once, with roughly 13% in the top ten. The chain has TRBV30 and TRBJ1-3, with D possibly matching TRBD1 (5 bases). The sample in question was peripheral blood, obtained in a trial of Ad26.COV2.S vaccine versus placebo. This sequence originates from a person between 18 and 60 years old who received the Ad26.COV2.S COVID-19 vaccine or a placebo. The CDR3 reads CAWRNRGASGNTIYF. CDR3 bases: TGTGCCTGGCGAAACCGCGGGGCATCTGGAAACACCATATATTTT.